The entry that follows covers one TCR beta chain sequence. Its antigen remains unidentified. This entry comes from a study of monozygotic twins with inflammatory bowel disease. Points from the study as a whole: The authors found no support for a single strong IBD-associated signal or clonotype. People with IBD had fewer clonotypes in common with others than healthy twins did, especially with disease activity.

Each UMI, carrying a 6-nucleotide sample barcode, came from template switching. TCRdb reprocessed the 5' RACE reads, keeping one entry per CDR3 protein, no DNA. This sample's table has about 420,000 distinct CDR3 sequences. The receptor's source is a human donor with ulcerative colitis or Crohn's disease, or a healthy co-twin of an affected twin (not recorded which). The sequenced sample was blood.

CDR3 region: CASSLSGGLGQETQYF. The chain joins TRBV5-1 to TRBJ2-5; without DNA, the TCRdb call of TRBD1 cannot be checked. The CDR3 totals 16 residues. Germline V CDR1 and CDR2: SGHRS, YFSETQ.